These 21 T cell receptor beta chains came from one sample sequenced in a study of shared clonotypes between healthy human individuals. Clones were sequenced by immunoSEQ multiplex PCR, and TCRdb holds only the in-frame ones, with some missing. The profile covers some 2.1 million clones, with about 93% appearing a single time and more than 1.5% taken by the ten largest. Positive CCR7 selection of CD45RO-negative cells yielded the naive CD8 cells, and terminally differentiated effector memory CD45RA+ cells were excluded. The sequenced sample consisted of naive CD8+ T cells from PBMCs. The receptors come from a young man in good health. Some clones in this sample may be carry-over from other donors' samples.

V is TRBV5-6 and J is TRBJ1-2; the D is unclear. The V gene's germline CDR1 is SGHDT and CDR2 YYEEEE. Trimming pared 4 bases from V and 0 bases from J, leaving 16 bases between. The CDR3 has 16 residues. CDR3 region: CASSEARWAANYGYTF. The CDR3, as DNA: TGTGCCAGCAGCGAAGCGAGGTGGGCAGCTAACTATGGCTACACCTTC.

The chain combines TRBV5-6 with TRBJ2-2, with D unresolved. Trimming cost V 2 bases and J 1 base, with 12 bases left between them. CDR3 length: 16 amino acids. The V gene's germline CDR1 is SGHDT and CDR2 YYEEEE. The CDR3 DNA reads TGTGCCAGCAGCTTAGTCCCAGCAAGGAACACCGGGGAGCTGTTTTTT. Translation gives CASSLVPARNTGELFF.

V gene TRBV27 combines with J gene TRBJ2-7, with a weak D call TRBD2 (6 bases). Germline assignment: CDR1 MNHEY and CDR2 SMNVEV (reference sequence). V lost 5 bases to trimming and J lost 7 bases, with 18 bases between them. The CDR3 runs to 14 residues. The chain's CDR3 is CASSDSGVVGEQYF. The CDR3, as DNA: TGTGCCAGCAGTGATTCGGGGGTAGTAGGGGAGCAGTACTTC.

The genes are TRBV27 and TRBJ2-1; D possibly uses TRBD1 or TRBD2 (5 bases each). Trimming left V 5 bases short and J 8 bases short, with 16 bases between. The V gene's germline CDR1 is MNHEY and CDR2 SMNVEV (reference sequence). CDR3 size: 14 residues. In DNA, the CDR3 is TGTGCCAGCAGTCCCACCGGGGACCTCCATGAGCAGTTCTTC. This codes for CASSPTGDLHEQFF.

As regards this clone: In the same sample, other DNA sequences code for this CDR3. This sequence joins TRBV6-5 and TRBJ2-7; D may be TRBD1 or TRBD2 (6 bases each). This CDR3 is 14 amino acids long. V lost 2 bases and J lost 3, with 11 bases in between. Germline lookup yields CDR1 MNHEY and CDR2 SVGAGI. The CDR3 DNA follows: TGTGCCAGCAGTTACGGGGGGCCACACTACGAGCAGTACTTC. Translated, it gives CASSYGGPHYEQYF.

The chain combines TRBV5-6 with TRBJ2-7; 8 bases map to TRBD1. The CDR3 extends over 12 amino acids. J was trimmed by 4 bases and V by 9 bases; bases with no gene match: 6. Germline V gene data show CDR1 as SGHDT and CDR2 as YYEEEE. CDR3 region: CATGQGAYEQYF. CDR3 sequence (DNA): TGTGCCACCGGGCAGGGGGCATACGAGCAGTACTTC. The full variable domain, completed using reference TRBV5-6 and TRBJ2-7, is DAGVTQSPTHLIKTRGQQVTLRCSPKSGHDTVSWYQQALGQGPQFIFQYYEEEERQRGNFPDRFSGHQFPNYSSELNVNALLLGDSALYLCATGQGAYEQYFGPGTRLTVT.

The CDR3 spells CASADKDNYEQYF. CDR3 DNA: TGTGCCAGCGCTGACAAGGACAACTACGAGCAGTACTTC. The V and J genes are TRBV6-1 and TRBJ2-7, with D possibly being TRBD1 (5 bases). The length of the CDR3 is 13 residues. The germline gives CDR1 MNHNS, CDR2 SASEGT. Trimming removed 8 bases from V and 3 bases from J, with 14 bases in between.

The V and J genes are TRBV9 and TRBJ1-1; maybe TRBD1 (5 bases). CDR3 size: 18 residues. CDR1 and CDR2 (germline): SGDLS, YYNGEE. The germline V and J ends were trimmed by 1 base and 1 base, with 20 bases remaining between them. CDR3 in DNA: TGTGCCAGCAGCGTAACCCGGGTTTGGGCAGGGCGGAACACTGAAGCTTTCTTT. Encoded protein: CASSVTRVWAGRNTEAFF.

The chain couples TRBV5-6 to TRBJ2-1; 9 nucleotides align to TRBD1. Germline V gene data show CDR1 as SGHDT and CDR2 as YYEEEE. After removal of 4 bases from V and 7 bases from J, the junction contained 12 bases not matched to a gene. The CDR3 sequence is 16 residues long. This chain's CDR3 is CASSKFTGGQRNEQFF. CDR3 bases: TGTGCCAGCAGCAAATTTACAGGGGGCCAACGTAATGAGCAGTTCTTC.

A single count supports this clone. The gene calls are TRBV27 and TRBJ2-6, with D unresolved. The CDR3 has 16 residues. The germline V and J ends were trimmed by 6 bases and 1 base, with 13 bases remaining between them. CDR1 and CDR2 (germline): MNHEY, SMNVEV (reference sequence). The CDR3 loop reads CASSPTLISGANVLTF. In nucleotides, the CDR3 is TGTGCCAGCAGCCCAACCTTGATTTCTGGGGCCAACGTCCTGACTTTC.

The CDR3 region is CSVDIPGGPTGELFF. DNA for the CDR3: TGCAGCGTTGATATTCCGGGAGGCCCAACCGGGGAGCTGTTTTTT. The chain recombines TRBV29-1 with TRBJ2-2, with 7 bases matching TRBD2. The CDR3 spans 15 residues. V trimming: 3 bases; J trimming: 5 bases; junction bases outside the gene matches: 9. Germline V lookup: CDR1 SQVTM, CDR2 ANQGSEA.

The chain links TRBV4-1 to TRBJ2-2; 9 bases agree with TRBD1. V shed 4 bases, J shed 2 bases, and the junction held 5 bases outside the gene matches. This CDR3 spans 16 amino acids. Per germline, CDR1 MGHRA and CDR2 YSYEKL. In DNA, the CDR3 is TGCGCCAGCAGCCCCCGGGGACAGGGTAACACCGGGGAGCTGTTTTTT. It codes for CASSPRGQGNTGELFF.

On this clone: This specimen includes other DNA sequences encoding the same CDR3. The chain recombines TRBV9 with TRBJ1-5; maybe TRBD1 (5 bases). The CDR3 spans 15 residues. CDR1 is SGDLS, CDR2 YYNGEE, per germline. Trimming took 0 bases from V and 3 from J, leaving 10 bases between them. The CDR3 sequence: CASSVGGTSNQPQHF. CDR3 nucleotide sequence: TGTGCCAGCAGCGTAGGGGGGACCTCCAATCAGCCCCAGCATTTT.

The chain is built from TRBV7-9 and TRBJ2-3; 12 bases are shared with TRBD2. The trim removed 10 bases at V and 4 bases at J, leaving 9 bases unmatched. CDR3 length: 15 residues. Germline CDR1 SEHNR, CDR2 FQNEAQ (reference sequence). DNA for the CDR3: TGTGCCACCCCCCTAGCGGGAGGGGAGGCAGATACGCAGTATTTT. It encodes CATPLAGGEADTQYF.

This chain uses TRBV5-6 with TRBJ2-1; weak D call: TRBD2 (5 bases). V lost 4 bases and J 6 bases, leaving 8 bases between the germline ends. This CDR3 is built from 12 residues. CDR1 is SGHDT, CDR2 YYEEEE, per germline. CDR3 DNA sequence: TGTGCCAGCAGCCCGGGATCCAATGAGCAGTTCTTC. Residues: CASSPGSNEQFF. Full variable domain (missing parts from reference TRBV5-6 and TRBJ2-1): DAGVTQSPTHLIKTRGQQVTLRCSPKSGHDTVSWYQQALGQGPQFIFQYYEEEERQRGNFPDRFSGHQFPNYSSELNVNALLLGDSALYLCASSPGSNEQFFGPGTRLTVL.

The chain links TRBV30 to TRBJ2-7, with TRBD2 matching 15 bases. This CDR3 is 17 amino acids long. The junction had 17 bases not matched to a gene; V was cut back by 2 bases and J by 12 bases. Germline assignment: CDR1 GTSNPN and CDR2 SVGIG (reference sequence). The CDR3 sequence: CAWSPQIHPGLAGGWYF. The CDR3 nucleotides are TGTGCCTGGAGTCCCCAAATTCATCCGGGACTAGCGGGAGGTTGGTACTTC.

The chain employs TRBV27 and TRBJ2-7, with D perhaps TRBD1 or TRBD2 (6 bases each). Germline loops: CDR1 MNHEY, CDR2 SMNVEV (reference sequence). The CDR3 consists of 14 residues. V lost 6 bases, J lost 2 bases, and 14 bases lay in between. As DNA, the CDR3 is TGTGCCAGCAGCCAAGGGGGGCCGACCTACGAGCAGTACTTC. Translated, it gives CASSQGGPTYEQYF.

This clone was seen a few times. The V gene is TRBV29-1, the J gene TRBJ1-1; 8 positions match TRBD1. CDR3 length equals 14 residues. Germline V CDR1 and CDR2: SQVTM, ANQGSEA. V shed 6 bases and J 3 bases; nucleotides not matched to a gene: 9. CDR3 region: CSVAVQGEDTEAFF. CDR3 DNA: TGCAGCGTGGCCGTACAGGGGGAGGACACTGAAGCTTTCTTT. Using reference TRBV29-1 and TRBJ1-1 for the parts outside the CDR3, the full variable domain is SAVISQKPSRDICQRGTSLTIQCQVDSQVTMMFWYRQQPGQSLTLIATANQGSEATYESGFVIDKFPISRPNLTFSTLTVSNMSPEDSSIYLCSVAVQGEDTEAFFGQGTRLTVV.

The rearrangement links TRBV14 to TRBJ2-3; 11 bases map to TRBD1. The CDR3 runs 18 residues. V lost 7 bases and J lost 4; bases outside the gene matches: 16. Germline lookup yields CDR1 SGHDN and CDR2 FVKESK. In nucleotides, the CDR3 is TGTGCCAGCAACCCGGGGGACAGGGGGTTCCCCCTAGCAGATACGCAGTATTTT. This codes for CASNPGDRGFPLADTQYF.

The chain joins TRBV9 to TRBJ2-1, with a possible D match to TRBD1 (5 bases). V was shortened by 4 bases and J by 5 bases, with 13 bases between the two germline ends. There are 14 residues in the CDR3. The germline V gene has CDR1 SGDLS and CDR2 YYNGEE. This CDR3 is CASSPYDSDNEQFF. CDR3 sequence (DNA): TGTGCCAGCAGCCCTTACGACAGTGACAATGAGCAGTTCTTC.

The chain has TRBV4-2 and TRBJ1-1; TRBD1 matches 9 bases. Trimming removed 2 bases from V and 4 bases from J; junction bases left unmatched: 11. CDR3 length equals 17 residues. Germline CDR1 and CDR2: LGHNA and YNFKEQ. The CDR3 DNA follows: TGTGCCAGCAGCCAAATACGCCGGGACAGGGTTTTCACTGAAGCTTTCTTT. Protein sequence: CASSQIRRDRVFTEAFF.